The rows below give T cell receptor beta chains drawn from one sample of a study of blood T cells in healthy people across ages. TCRdb re-derived calls from the 5' RACE reads in MiXCR, one entry per CDR3 protein. This table has fewer than 900,000 distinct CDR3 sequences, 35% to 45% appearing once. Sequences were obtained from blood. These receptors were taken from an older woman in good health. The CDR3 runs from the conserved cysteine through the conserved F or W. A D gene is named only where the DNA matches it firmly. Clone size appears in some rows only: once, few, many, or a class for an expanded clone.

j_call v_call clone_size d_call cdr3_aa cdr3_nt
TRBJ1-4 TRBV27 - - CASSLGSLIGTTNEKLFF TGTGCCAGCAGTTTGGGGTCGTTAATAGGAACAACTAATGAAAAACTGTTTTTT
TRBJ2-5 TRBV7-9 - TRBD1 CASSLGQGSRSYNEQYF TGTGCCAGCAGCTTAGGACAGGGGAGCCGCTCCTACAATGAGCAGTACTTC
TRBJ1-2 TRBV20-1 - TRBD1 CSARDWGQGDYGYTF TGCAGTGCTAGAGATTGGGGACAGGGCGACTATGGCTACACCTTC
TRBJ2-7 TRBV30 few - CACRDTYYEQYF TGTGCCTGCCGGGACACCTACTACGAGCAGTACTTC
TRBJ1-4 TRBV20-1 - TRBD1 CSAPRQGAGEKLFF TGCAGTGCGCCCAGACAGGGGGCGGGAGAAAAACTGTTTTTT
TRBJ1-5 TRBV20-1 few - CSASGPGGLGNQPQHF TGCAGTGCTTCAGGTCCGGGGGGCCTAGGTAATCAGCCCCAGCATTTT
TRBJ2-7 TRBV6-5 - - CASSPSRQIHEQYF TGTGCCAGCAGCCCATCTAGGCAAATCCACGAGCAGTACTTC
TRBJ2-1 TRBV18 few - CASSPRTGTYNEQFF TGTGCCAGCTCACCACGTACAGGAACCTACAATGAGCAGTTCTTC
TRBJ2-1 TRBV10-3 - TRBD1 CAIRKTPGQGSYNEQFF TGTGCCATCAGAAAAACTCCGGGACAGGGGAGCTACAATGAGCAGTTCTTC
TRBJ2-5 TRBV5-1 - - CASSSHGGSKETQYF TGCGCCAGCAGCTCCCATGGGGGTAGTAAAGAGACCCAGTACTTC
TRBJ2-4 TRBV24-1 - - CATSDSPTGNIQYF TGTGCCACCAGTGATTCGCCGACAGGAAACATTCAGTACTTC
TRBJ2-7 TRBV5-5 - TRBD2 CASSPRVSGSEQYF TGTGCCAGCAGCCCAAGGGTAAGCGGGAGCGAGCAGTACTTC
TRBJ2-3 TRBV20-1 - - CSAPWTAATDTQYF TGCAGTGCCCCCTGGACGGCTGCCACAGATACGCAGTATTTT
TRBJ1-4 TRBV27 - TRBD1 CASSLSVGTGDEKLFF TGTGCCAGCAGTTTATCGGTAGGGACAGGGGATGAAAAACTGTTTTTT
TRBJ2-3 TRBV5-6 few TRBD2 CASSLLAGGTPGSTDTQYF TGTGCCAGCAGCTTGTTGGCGGGGGGGACCCCTGGCAGCACAGATACGCAGTATTTT
TRBJ2-5 TRBV7-2 - TRBD2 CASSSRTSGNNEQYF TGTGCCAGCAGCTCCCGGACTAGCGGAAACAATGAGCAGTACTTC
TRBJ2-2 TRBV6-2/TRBV6-3 few - CASIETNTGELFF TGTGCCAGCATAGAAACCAACACCGGGGAGCTGTTTTTT
TRBJ2-5 TRBV20-1 - - CSASVPRGLGETQYF TGCAGTGCTAGTGTTCCGAGGGGGTTGGGGGAGACCCAGTACTTC
TRBJ2-1 TRBV4-1 - TRBD2 CASSQLAGVSDEQFF TGCGCCAGCAGCCAACTAGCGGGAGTATCTGATGAGCAGTTCTTC
TRBJ2-1 TRBV18 - - CAGSQTADNEQFF TGTGCCGGCTCACAGACCGCTGACAATGAGCAGTTCTTC
TRBJ1-2 TRBV20-1 - - CSASQGGYYGYTF TGCAGTGCTAGCCAGGGCGGGTACTATGGCTACACCTTC
TRBJ2-7 TRBV28 - - CASSSAPYPSYEQYF TGTGCCAGCAGTTCTGCGCCTTACCCCTCCTACGAGCAGTACTTC
TRBJ2-3 TRBV7-9 few TRBD2 CASSSSAGGPTDTQYF TGTGCCAGCAGCTCTTCAGCGGGGGGGCCGACAGATACGCAGTATTTT
TRBJ2-3 TRBV5-5 - - CASSETRNLDTQYF TGTGCCAGCAGCGAGACTAGAAATTTAGATACGCAGTATTTT
TRBJ1-6 TRBV20-1 - - CSARARGRDSPLHF TGCAGTGCTAGAGCGCGGGGGCGGGATTCACCCCTCCACTTT
TRBJ2-5 TRBV9 few TRBD1 CASSVDVGQGMETQYF TGTGCCAGCAGCGTAGATGTGGGACAGGGTATGGAGACCCAGTACTTC
TRBJ2-5 TRBV14 - TRBD1 CASSQRQGKETQYF TGTGCCAGCAGCCAGCGACAGGGTAAAGAGACCCAGTACTTC
TRBJ2-1 TRBV7-3 - TRBD2 CASSLGGDYYNEQFF TGTGCCAGCAGCTTAGGGGGGGACTACTACAATGAGCAGTTCTTC
TRBJ1-1 TRBV20-1 - TRBD1 CSARDRGFTEAFF TGCAGTGCCCGGGACAGGGGGTTTACTGAAGCTTTCTTT
TRBJ1-2 TRBV28 - - CASSYGTVGYTF TGTGCCAGCAGTTACGGGACTGTAGGCTACACCTTC
TRBJ1-4 TRBV5-1 - - CASSQTGSLGEKLFF TGCGCCAGCAGTCAGACGGGGTCTTTAGGTGAAAAACTGTTTTTT
TRBJ2-3 TRBV28 - TRBD1 CASSPSGTESTGTQYF TGTGCCAGCAGCCCGTCCGGGACAGAAAGCACAGGTACGCAGTATTTT
TRBJ1-6 TRBV30 - - CAWSVGANSPLHF TGTGCCTGGAGTGTAGGAGCCAATTCACCCCTCCACTTT
TRBJ1-2 TRBV6-5 few TRBD1 CASSFRQGEGYGYTF TGTGCCAGCAGTTTTCGACAGGGAGAAGGCTATGGCTACACCTTC
TRBJ2-3 TRBV12-3/TRBV12-4 - TRBD2 CASSSLGGLAGRPRADTQYF TGTGCCAGCAGCAGCCTTGGCGGGCTAGCGGGGAGACCGAGAGCAGATACGCAGTATTTT
TRBJ2-1 TRBV6-1 few TRBD2 CASSPGTSGRADNEQFF TGTGCCAGCAGTCCCGGGACTAGCGGGAGGGCCGACAATGAGCAGTTCTTC
TRBJ2-5 TRBV20-1 - TRBD2 CSAGERDRALETQYF TGCAGTGCCGGCGAGCGGGATCGGGCATTAGAGACCCAGTACTTC
TRBJ2-3 TRBV7-2 few - CASSLFFRSTDTQYF TGTGCCAGCAGCTTATTTTTCAGGTCCACAGATACGCAGTATTTT
TRBJ2-3 TRBV7-3 - TRBD2 CASSLYVAGSTDTQYF TGTGCCAGCAGCTTATATGTAGCGGGTTCCACAGATACGCAGTATTTT
TRBJ2-2 TRBV3-1 - TRBD2 CASTRSGVDGELFF TGTGCCAGCACCCGGAGCGGGGTGGACGGGGAGCTGTTTTTT
TRBJ2-5 TRBV6-5 many TRBD2 CASTTLGLEGTQYF TGTGCCAGCACCACCCTCGGACTAGAGGGGACCCAGTACTTC
TRBJ1-2 TRBV25-1 - - CASSEFAGANYGYTF TGTGCCAGCAGTGAATTTGCAGGAGCTAACTATGGCTACACCTTC
TRBJ1-2 TRBV29-1 once - CSLGIELNWSYTF TGCAGCCTTGGGATCGAACTGAATTGGAGCTACACCTTC
TRBJ2-1 TRBV27 - - CASSGRVDHEQFF TGTGCCAGCAGTGGCAGGGTGGACCACGAGCAGTTCTTC
TRBJ1-5 TRBV20-1 - TRBD1 CSAWDRERPQHF TGCAGTGCTTGGGACAGGGAAAGGCCCCAGCATTTT
TRBJ2-3 TRBV7-3 few TRBD1 CASSSPGQGRGDTQYF TGTGCCAGCAGCTCACCGGGACAGGGGAGGGGAGATACGCAGTATTTT
TRBJ2-5 TRBV10-1 - TRBD2 CASSEGLAGGLGEQYF TGCGCCAGCAGTGAGGGACTAGCGGGGGGCCTAGGGGAGCAGTACTTC
TRBJ1-1 TRBV7-2 few - CASSAWQGPREAFF TGTGCCAGCAGCGCCTGGCAGGGACCTCGGGAAGCTTTCTTT